Here is one T cell receptor beta chain with its context. Its antigen is still unknown. The data originate from a study of blood T cells in healthy people across ages. Study-wide findings and caveats: Older age went with lower TCR beta diversity per million T cells, in a roughly linear way. Estimates based on one million T cells were treated as lower bounds.

The use of a sample-barcoded 5' primer and a J-beta primer mix characterized a second PCR of roughly 7 to 11 cycles. Each cDNA was tagged by a template-switch adaptor containing 12 random nucleotides. TCRdb re-called the 5' RACE reads with MiXCR, one entry per CDR3 protein. The data show around 1.5 million distinct CDR3 sequences, around 59% seen once. Trimming pared 5 bases from V and 5 bases from J, leaving 11 bases between. The V gene's germline CDR1 is MNHEY and CDR2 SMNVEV (reference sequence). The length of the CDR3 is 13 residues. This TCR was recovered from a man younger than 35 in good health. V gene TRBV27 combines with J gene TRBJ2-3, with D tentatively TRBD2 (6 bases). The sequenced material came from blood. CDR3 in DNA: TGTGCCAGCAGTACACCGCGGGGAGATACGCAGTATTTT. Encoded protein: CASSTPRGDTQYF.